Detailed here is one TCR beta chain. Its antigen remains unidentified. The whole isolated RNA underwent reverse transcription, so sequencing captured expressed TCRB transcripts. Only in-frame clones appear in the TCRdb table, and some are missing; sequencing was by immunoSEQ multiplex PCR. This table holds 300,000 to 350,000 clones, around a fifth found once. The source of the sample is a study of beta chain features in type 1 diabetes. In the study overall: Patients shared similar age, gender and cell yields with healthy donors. The examined sorted cells totaled fewer than 110,000,000 across samples. The study's findings and limits: TCRB CDR3s were moderately but significantly shorter in Type 1 diabetes patients in all four CD4+ subsets. Insertions at VDJ junctions were less frequent in type 1 diabetes patients. These patients also deleted more nucleotides at the same junctions.

Germline V gives CDR1 ENHRY, CDR2 SYGVKD. The CDR3 covers 14 residues. V was clipped by 6 bases and J by 2 bases; unmatched bases: 4. Source material: naive CD4+ T cells from blood. The V call is TRBV10-3, the J call TRBJ2-5; TRBD1 matches 9 bases. The sequence came from a woman aged 18 to 35 in good health. The CDR3 loop is CAIRGQGRQETQYF. The CDR3 bases are TGTGCCATCAGAGGACAGGGGAGACAAGAGACCCAGTACTTC.